This record concerns one TCR beta chain sequence. The authors' processing: Estimated nucleated cell counts came from reference gene primer amplification. The table came from immunoSEQ multiplex PCR; TCRdb's copy has only in-frame clones and leaves some out. The DNA was the basis for D and trimming; V, J and clone size are from that table. The data contain approximately 170,000 clones, 85% to 90% of them singletons. Germline values: CDR1 SQVTM, CDR2 ANQGSEA. J gave up 2 bases and V 5 bases, and 18 bases lay outside the gene matches. This CDR3 is built from 18 residues. This sample stems from a study of blood T cell repertoires in COVID-19. For the study at large: Samples of COVID-19 (acute and convalescent) were obtained from the United States, Italy and Spain. From T cells, B-cell-depleted T cells, or PBMCs came the material, which was cDNA or gDNA.

V gene TRBV29-1 combines with J gene TRBJ2-7; 10 nucleotides align to TRBD2. The receptor was isolated from a man between 50 and 59 years old who had recovered from COVID-19. The sample taken for sequencing was peripheral blood. The CDR3 protein is CSVWGPSGSFRGAYEQYF. CDR3 DNA sequence: TGCAGCGTTTGGGGACCTAGCGGGAGTTTCCGGGGCGCCTACGAGCAGTACTTC.